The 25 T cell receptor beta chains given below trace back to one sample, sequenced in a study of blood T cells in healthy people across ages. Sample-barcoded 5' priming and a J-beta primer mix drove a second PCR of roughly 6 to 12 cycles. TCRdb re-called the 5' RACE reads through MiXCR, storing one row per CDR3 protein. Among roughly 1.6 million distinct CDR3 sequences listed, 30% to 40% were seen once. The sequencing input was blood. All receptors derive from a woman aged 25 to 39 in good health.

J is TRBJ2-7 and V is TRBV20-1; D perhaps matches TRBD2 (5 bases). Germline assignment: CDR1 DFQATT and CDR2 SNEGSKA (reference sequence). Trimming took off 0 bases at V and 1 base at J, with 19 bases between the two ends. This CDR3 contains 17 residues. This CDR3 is CSARDVTRVRHSYEQYF. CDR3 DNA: TGCAGTGCTAGAGACGTCACTAGGGTGCGGCATTCCTACGAGCAGTACTTC.

The CDR3 nucleotides read TGTGCCAGCAGTTATGGACGAACTAGCGCCAATGAGCAGTTCTTC. It translates to CASSYGRTSANEQFF. The rearrangement links TRBV9 to TRBJ2-1; TRBD2 aligns across 7 bases. CDR1 is SGDLS and CDR2 is YYNGEE in the germline V gene. The CDR3 spans 15 residues. V dropped 5 bases and J dropped 6; count of bases not matched to a gene: 11. The full variable domain, completed using reference TRBV9 and TRBJ2-1, is DSGVTQTPKHLITATGQRVTLRCSPRSGDLSVYWYQQSLDQGLQFLIQYYNGEERAKGNILERFSAQQFPDLHSELNLSSLELGDSALYFCASSYGRTSANEQFFGPGTRLTVL.

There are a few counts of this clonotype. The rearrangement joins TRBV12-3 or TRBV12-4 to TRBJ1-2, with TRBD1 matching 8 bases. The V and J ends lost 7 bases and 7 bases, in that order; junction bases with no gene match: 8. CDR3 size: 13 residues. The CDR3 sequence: CASTLDRDGGYTF. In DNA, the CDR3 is TGTGCCAGCACCCTGGACAGGGATGGTGGCTACACCTTC.

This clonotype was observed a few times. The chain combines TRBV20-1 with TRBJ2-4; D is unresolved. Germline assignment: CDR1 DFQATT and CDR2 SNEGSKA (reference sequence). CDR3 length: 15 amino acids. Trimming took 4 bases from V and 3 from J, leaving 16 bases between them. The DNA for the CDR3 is TGCAGTGCTAAACCCGGCCTTAAGGGCAAAAACATTCAGTACTTC. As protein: CSAKPGLKGKNIQYF.

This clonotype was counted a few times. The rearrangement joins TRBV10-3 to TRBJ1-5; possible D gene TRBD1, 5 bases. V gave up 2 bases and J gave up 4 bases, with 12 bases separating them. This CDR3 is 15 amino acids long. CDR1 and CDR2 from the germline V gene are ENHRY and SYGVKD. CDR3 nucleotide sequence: TGTGCCATCAGTGAGCTAGGAGGGGCGAATCAGCCCCAGCATTTT. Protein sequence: CAISELGGANQPQHF.

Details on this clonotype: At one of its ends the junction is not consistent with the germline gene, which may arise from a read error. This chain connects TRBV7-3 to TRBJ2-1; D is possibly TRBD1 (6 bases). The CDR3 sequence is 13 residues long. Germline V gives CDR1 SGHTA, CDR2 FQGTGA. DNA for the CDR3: TGTACCAGCAGCTTAGACGACAGGAATGAGCAGTTCTTC. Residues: CTSSLDDRNEQFF.

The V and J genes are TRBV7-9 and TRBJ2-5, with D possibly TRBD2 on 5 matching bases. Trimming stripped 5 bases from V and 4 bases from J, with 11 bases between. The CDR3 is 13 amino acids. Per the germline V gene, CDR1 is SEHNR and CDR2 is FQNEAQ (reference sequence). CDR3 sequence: CASSPNGVETQYF. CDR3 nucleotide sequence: TGTGCCAGCAGCCCGAACGGGGTAGAGACCCAGTACTTC.

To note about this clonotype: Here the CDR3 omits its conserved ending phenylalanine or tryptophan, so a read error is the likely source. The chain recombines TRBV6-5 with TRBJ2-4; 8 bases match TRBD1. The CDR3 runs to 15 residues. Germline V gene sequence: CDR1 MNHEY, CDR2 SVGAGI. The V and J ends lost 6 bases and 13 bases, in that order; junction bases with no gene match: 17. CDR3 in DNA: TGTGCCAGCAGCATAGCCCCGGACAGGGCGGGTGAGCAGTACGTC. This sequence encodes CASSIAPDRAGEQYV.

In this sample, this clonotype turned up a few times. CDR3 bases: TGTGCCAGCACGAGCGAAGCGGGGGGGCCCCATGAGCAGTTCTTC. Protein: CASTSEAGGPHEQFF. The chain links TRBV25-1 to TRBJ2-1, with 10 positions matching TRBD2. Germline V lookup: CDR1 MGHDK, CDR2 SYGVNS. V was clipped by 7 bases and J by 8 bases; unmatched bases: 11. The CDR3 loop spans 15 amino acids. The entire variable domain, with the rest obtained from reference TRBV25-1 and TRBJ2-1, is as follows: EADIYQTPRYLVIGTGKKITLECSQTMGHDKMYWYQQDPGMELHLIHYSYGVNSTEKGDLSSESTVSRIRTEHFPLTLESARPSHTSQYLCASTSEAGGPHEQFFGPGTRLTVL.

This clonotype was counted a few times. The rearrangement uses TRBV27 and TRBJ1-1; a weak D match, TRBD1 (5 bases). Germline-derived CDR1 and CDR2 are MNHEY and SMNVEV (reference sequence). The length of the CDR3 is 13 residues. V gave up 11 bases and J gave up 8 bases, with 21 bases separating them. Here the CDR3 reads CAGLSTDQGEAFF. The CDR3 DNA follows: TGTGCCGGACTGTCAACCGACCAGGGAGAAGCTTTCTTT.

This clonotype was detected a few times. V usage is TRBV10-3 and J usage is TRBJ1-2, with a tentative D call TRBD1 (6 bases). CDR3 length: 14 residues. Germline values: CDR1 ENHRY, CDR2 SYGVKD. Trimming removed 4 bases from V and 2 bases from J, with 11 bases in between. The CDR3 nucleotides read TGTGCCATCAGTGGGGAGACAGGAAACTATGGCTACACCTTC. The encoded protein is CAISGETGNYGYTF.

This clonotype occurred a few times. The CDR3: CSARGGNRPRTDTQYF. The CDR3 DNA reads as TGCAGTGCTAGGGGCGGGAACAGGCCTCGCACAGATACGCAGTATTTT. This chain uses TRBV20-1 with TRBJ2-3, with a weak D call TRBD2 (6 bases). CDR1 and CDR2 from the germline V gene are DFQATT and SNEGSKA (reference sequence). Trimming took 3 bases from V and 1 from J, leaving 17 bases between them. This CDR3 comprises 16 residues.

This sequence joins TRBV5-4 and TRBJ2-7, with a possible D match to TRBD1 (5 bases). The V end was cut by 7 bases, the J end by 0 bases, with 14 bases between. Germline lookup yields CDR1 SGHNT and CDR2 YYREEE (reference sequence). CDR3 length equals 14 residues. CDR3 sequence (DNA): TGTGCCAGCTCCAAGGCAGGGCTCTCCTACGAGCAGTACTTC. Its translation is CASSKAGLSYEQYF. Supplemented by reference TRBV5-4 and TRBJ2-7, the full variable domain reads ETGVTQSPTHLIKTRGQQVTLRCSSQSGHNTVSWYQQALGQGPQFIFQYYREEENGRGNFPPRFSGLQFPNYSSELNVNALELDDSALYLCASSKAGLSYEQYFGPGTRLTVT.

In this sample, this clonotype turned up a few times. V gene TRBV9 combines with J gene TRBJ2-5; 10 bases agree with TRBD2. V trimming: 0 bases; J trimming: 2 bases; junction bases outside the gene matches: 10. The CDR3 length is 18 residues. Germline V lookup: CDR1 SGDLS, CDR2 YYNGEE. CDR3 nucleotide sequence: TGTGCCAGCAGCGTAGGGAAAGCGGGAGGGGGGAAGCAAGAGACCCAGTACTTC. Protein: CASSVGKAGGGKQETQYF.

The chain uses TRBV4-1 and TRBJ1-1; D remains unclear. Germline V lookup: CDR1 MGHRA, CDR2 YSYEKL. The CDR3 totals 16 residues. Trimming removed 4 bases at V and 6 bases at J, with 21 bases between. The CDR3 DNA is TGCGCCAGCAGCCCTTCACTCCAGGTACAGACCGCTGAAGCTTTCTTT. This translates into CASSPSLQVQTAEAFF.

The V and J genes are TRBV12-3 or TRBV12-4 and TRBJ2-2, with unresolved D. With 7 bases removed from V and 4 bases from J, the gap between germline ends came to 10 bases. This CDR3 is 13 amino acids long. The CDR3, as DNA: TGTGCCAGCACTAGACTTGGCACCGGGGAGCTGTTTTTT. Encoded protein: CASTRLGTGELFF.

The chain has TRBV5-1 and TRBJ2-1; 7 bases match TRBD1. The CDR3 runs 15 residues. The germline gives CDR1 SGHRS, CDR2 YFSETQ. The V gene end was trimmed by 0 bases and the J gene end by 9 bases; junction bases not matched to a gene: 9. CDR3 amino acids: CASSLALGTVREQFF. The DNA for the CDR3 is TGCGCCAGCAGCTTGGCACTAGGGACAGTACGTGAGCAGTTCTTC.

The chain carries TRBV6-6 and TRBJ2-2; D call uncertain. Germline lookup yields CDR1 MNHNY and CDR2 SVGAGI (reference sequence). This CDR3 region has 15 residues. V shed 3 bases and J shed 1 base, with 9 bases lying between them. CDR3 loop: CASSYRTLNTGELFF. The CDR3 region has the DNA TGTGCCAGCAGTTATAGAACTTTGAACACCGGGGAGCTGTTTTTT.

The DNA of the CDR3 is TGCAGTGCCCAGGGACAGGAGGCAAACATTCAGTACTTC. Translating it yields CSAQGQEANIQYF. The chain employs TRBV20-1 and TRBJ2-4, with 8 positions matching TRBD1. From germline, CDR1 is DFQATT and CDR2 SNEGSKA (reference sequence). This CDR3 comprises 13 residues. V was pared by 6 bases and J by 6 bases, with 7 bases of the junction left unmatched.

The CDR3 protein is CASSFNRGSYNSPLHF. The CDR3 DNA reads as TGCGCCAGCAGCTTCAATCGGGGCTCCTATAATTCACCCCTCCACTTT. The genes are TRBV5-1 and TRBJ1-6; D uncertain. Trimming took off 2 bases at V and 0 bases at J, with 9 bases between the two ends. The length of the CDR3 is 16 residues. The germline V gene has CDR1 SGHRS and CDR2 YFSETQ. The full variable domain, rest sourced from reference TRBV5-1 and TRBJ1-6, is KAGVTQTPRYLIKTRGQQVTLSCSPISGHRSVSWYQQTPGQGLQFLFEYFSETQRNKGNFPGRFSGRQFSNSRSEMNVSTLELGDSALYLCASSFNRGSYNSPLHFGNGTRLTVT.

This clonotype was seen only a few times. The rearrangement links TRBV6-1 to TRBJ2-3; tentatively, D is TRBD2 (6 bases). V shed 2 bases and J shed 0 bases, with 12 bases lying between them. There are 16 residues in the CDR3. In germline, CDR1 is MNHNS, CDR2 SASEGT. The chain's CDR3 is CASSELGGASTDTQYF. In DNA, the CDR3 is TGTGCCAGCAGTGAACTCGGCGGGGCTAGCACAGATACGCAGTATTTT.

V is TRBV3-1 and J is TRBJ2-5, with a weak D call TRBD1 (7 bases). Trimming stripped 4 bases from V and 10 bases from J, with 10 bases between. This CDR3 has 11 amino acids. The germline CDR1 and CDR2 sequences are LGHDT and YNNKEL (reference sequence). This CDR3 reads CASSLQGGQYF. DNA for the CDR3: TGTGCCAGCAGCCTGCAGGGGGGCCAGTACTTC.

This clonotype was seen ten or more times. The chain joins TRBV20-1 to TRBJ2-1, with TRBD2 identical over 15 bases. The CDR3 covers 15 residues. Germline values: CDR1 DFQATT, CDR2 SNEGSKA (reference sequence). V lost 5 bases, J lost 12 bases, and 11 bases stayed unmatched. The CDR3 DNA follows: TGCAGTGCTGACTCGGGACTAGCGGGAGGAATTGGGCAGTTCTTC. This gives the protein CSADSGLAGGIGQFF.

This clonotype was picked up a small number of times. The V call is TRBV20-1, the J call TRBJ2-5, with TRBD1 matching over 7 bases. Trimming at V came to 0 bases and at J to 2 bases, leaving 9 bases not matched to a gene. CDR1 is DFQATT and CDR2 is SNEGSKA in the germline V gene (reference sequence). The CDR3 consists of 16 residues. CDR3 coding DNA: TGCAGTGCTAGAGATCCCAGACAGGGACCTCAAGAGACCCAGTACTTC. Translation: CSARDPRQGPQETQYF.

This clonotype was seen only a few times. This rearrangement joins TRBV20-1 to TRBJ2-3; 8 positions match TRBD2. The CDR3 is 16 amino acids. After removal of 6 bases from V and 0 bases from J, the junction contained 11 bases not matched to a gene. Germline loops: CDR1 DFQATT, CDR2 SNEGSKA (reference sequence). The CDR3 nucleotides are TGCAGTGCCCCCCCCTTAGCGGGGACTAGCACAGATACGCAGTATTTT. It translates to CSAPPLAGTSTDTQYF.